This T cell receptor (beta chain) is from a study of blood T cell repertoires in COVID-19. Study-level information: Italy, Spain and the United States were the sources of the convalescent and acute COVID-19 samples.

Germline CDR1 reads SGHRS; CDR2 reads YFSETQ. The CDR3 extends over 15 amino acids. Trimming at V came to 2 bases and at J to 4 bases, leaving 7 bases not matched to a gene. Original processing notes: Amplification of reference gene primers was used by the study to estimate nucleated cell counts. Assay: immunoSEQ multiplex PCR; the TCRdb copy retains only in-frame clones and omits some. V and J calls and clone size follow that table, whereas D and trimming were derived from the DNA. The data show 150,000 or so clones, roughly 87% seen once. This TCR was recovered from a man between 45 and 60 years old who had recovered from COVID-19. Sequencing was done on a sample of PBMCs or T cells enriched from blood (not recorded which). The chain employs TRBV5-1 and TRBJ2-7; 9 nucleotides line up with TRBD2. The CDR3, as DNA: TGCGCCAGCAGCTTACGGGGACTAGCTGCTTACGAGCAGTACTTC. As protein: CASSLRGLAAYEQYF.